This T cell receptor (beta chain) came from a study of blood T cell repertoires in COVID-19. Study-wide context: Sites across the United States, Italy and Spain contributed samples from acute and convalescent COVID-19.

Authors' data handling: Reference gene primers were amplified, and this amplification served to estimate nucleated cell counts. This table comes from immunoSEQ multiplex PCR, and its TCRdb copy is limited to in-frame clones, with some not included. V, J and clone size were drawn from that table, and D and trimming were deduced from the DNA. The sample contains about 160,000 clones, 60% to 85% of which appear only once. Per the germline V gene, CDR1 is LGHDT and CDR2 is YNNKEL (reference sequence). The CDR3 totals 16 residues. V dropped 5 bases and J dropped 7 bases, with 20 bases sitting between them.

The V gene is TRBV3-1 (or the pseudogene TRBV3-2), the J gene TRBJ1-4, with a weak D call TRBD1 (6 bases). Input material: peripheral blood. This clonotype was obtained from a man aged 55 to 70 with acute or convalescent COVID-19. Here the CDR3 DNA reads TGTGCCAGCAGCTTTGGTCGACAGGAAATCAGTGAAAAACTGTTTTTT. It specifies CASSFGRQEISEKLFF.